This T cell receptor (beta chain) is drawn from a study of shared clonotypes between healthy human individuals. Study-wide background: Donor ages ranged 18 to 49 years: a couple of women, a few men. Study-level points and caveats: Non-shared clonotypes had lower generation probabilities than clonotypes shared by all four sorted-subset donors. Naive CD4 clonotypes overlapped across a few donors at about 5.3%.

As concerns this clone: Its specificity is unknown.

The germline gives CDR1 LGHNA, CDR2 YNFKEQ. The length of the CDR3 is 13 residues. The germline V and J ends were trimmed by 4 bases and 5 bases, with 12 bases remaining between them. TCRdb keeps only in-frame clones here, not all; method: immunoSEQ multiplex PCR. The table lists about 2.1 million clones, approximately 92% of them singletons. Terminally differentiated effector memory CD45RA+ cells were excluded from the naive CD8 cells, which were CD45RO-negative and positively selected for CCR7. The material sequenced was naive CD8+ T cells from PBMCs. V and J are TRBV4-2 and TRBJ2-7; D possibly matches TRBD1 or TRBD2 (6 bases each). The TCR sequence derives from a young man in good health. Some clones in this sample may be carry-over from other donors' samples. CDR3 residues: CASSPSRGDEQYF. CDR3 DNA sequence: TGTGCCAGCAGCCCCTCTAGGGGGGACGAGCAGTACTTC.